This TCR beta chain was retrieved from a study of cytomegalovirus exposure and HLA in healthy donors. Study-level background: Of all 400 or so donors who were genotyped, about 80% belonged to the Caucasian-associated ancestry cluster. General study points: In a later analysis, a missense DCLRE1C variant was linked to TCR beta V- and J-gene trimming. Some highly shared sequence variants likely arose as a pipeline artifact. Further analysis, carried out later, found HLA-associated TCR beta chains more clonally expanded than equally common other chains.

Both 60 Vbeta primers and 13 Jbeta primers went into the PCR. TCRdb keeps only in-frame clones here, not all; method: immunoSEQ multiplex PCR. The sample lists 70,000 to 100,000 clones; 70% to 90% were seen once. Germline trimming cut 5 bases from V and 4 bases from J; bases unmatched to any gene: 3. The germline CDR1 and CDR2 sequences are SGHDN and FVKESK. The CDR3 consists of 14 residues. Of note for this clone: The antigen is unknown.

J is TRBJ2-1 and V is TRBV14, with 9 bases aligning to TRBD1. The clonotype comes from a man younger than 35 in good health and CMV-seronegative. Sequencing was carried out using PBMCs. This CDR3 is CASSTTGGYNEQFF. CDR3 bases: TGTGCCAGCAGCACGACAGGGGGGTACAATGAGCAGTTCTTC.